This T cell receptor beta chain was observed in a study of patients and donors after allogeneic stem cell transplantation. This clonotype was recorded many times. The ends were cut back, 5 bases at V and 1 base at J, with 11 bases in the middle. The CDR3 is 14 amino acids. TCRdb reprocessed the RT-PCR reads via MiXCR and lists one record per CDR3 protein. This table holds more than 75,000 distinct CDR3 sequences, roughly 4.9% found once. This TCR was recovered from a human donor who was either an allogeneic HSCT recipient or a stem cell or donor lymphocyte infusion donor (not recorded which). It is not recorded whose cells these are; they may come from a transplant donor. The chain links TRBV12-3 or TRBV12-4 to TRBJ1-2; the D gene is possibly TRBD1 (6 bases). The sequencing sample was made of blood, either unsorted or a sorted T cell fraction (not recorded which). The CDR3 nucleotides read TGTGCCAGCAGTATAAGGGGGGGTAACTATGGCTACACCTTC. This encodes CASSIRGGNYGYTF.